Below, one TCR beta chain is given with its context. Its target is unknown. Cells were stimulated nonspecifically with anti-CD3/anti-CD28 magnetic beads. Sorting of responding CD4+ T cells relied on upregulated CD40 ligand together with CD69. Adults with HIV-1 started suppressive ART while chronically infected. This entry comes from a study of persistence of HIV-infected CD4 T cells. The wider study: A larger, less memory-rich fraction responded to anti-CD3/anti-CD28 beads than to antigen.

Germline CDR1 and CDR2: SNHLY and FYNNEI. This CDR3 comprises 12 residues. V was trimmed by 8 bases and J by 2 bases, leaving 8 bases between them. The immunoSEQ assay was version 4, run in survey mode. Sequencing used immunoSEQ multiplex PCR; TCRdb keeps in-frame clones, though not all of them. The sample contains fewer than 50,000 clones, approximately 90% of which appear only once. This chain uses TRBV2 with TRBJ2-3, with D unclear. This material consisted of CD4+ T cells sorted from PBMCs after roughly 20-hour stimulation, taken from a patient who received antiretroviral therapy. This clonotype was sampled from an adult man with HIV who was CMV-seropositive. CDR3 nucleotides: TGTGCCAGCTCGACCCACACAGATACGCAGTATTTT. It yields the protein CASSTHTDTQYF.